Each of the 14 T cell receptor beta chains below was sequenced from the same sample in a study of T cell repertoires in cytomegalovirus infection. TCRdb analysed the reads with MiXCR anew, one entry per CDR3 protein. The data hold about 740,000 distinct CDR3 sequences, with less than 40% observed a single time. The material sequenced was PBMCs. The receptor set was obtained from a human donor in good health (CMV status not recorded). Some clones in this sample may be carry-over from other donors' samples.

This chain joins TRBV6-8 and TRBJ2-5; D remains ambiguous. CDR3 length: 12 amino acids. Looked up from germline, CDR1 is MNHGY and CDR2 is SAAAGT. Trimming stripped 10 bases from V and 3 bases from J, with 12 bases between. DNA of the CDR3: TGTGCCACCAAGACTCGGGAAGAGACCCAGTACTTC. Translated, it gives CATKTREETQYF.

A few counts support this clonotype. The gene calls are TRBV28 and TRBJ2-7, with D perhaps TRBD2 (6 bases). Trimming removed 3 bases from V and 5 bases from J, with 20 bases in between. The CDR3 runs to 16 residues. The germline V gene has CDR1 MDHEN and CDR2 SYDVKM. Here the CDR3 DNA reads TGTGCCAGCAGTTTGAGGGAGGTTGGGGTAGCAGACGAGCAGTACTTC. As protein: CASSLREVGVADEQYF.

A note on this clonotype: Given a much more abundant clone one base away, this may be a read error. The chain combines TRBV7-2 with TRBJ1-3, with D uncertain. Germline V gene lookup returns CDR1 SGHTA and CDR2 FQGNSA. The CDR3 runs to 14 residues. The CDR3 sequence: CASSLAMSVNTIYF. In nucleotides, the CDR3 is TGTGCCAGCAGCTTAGCCATGTCTGTAAACACCATATATTTT.

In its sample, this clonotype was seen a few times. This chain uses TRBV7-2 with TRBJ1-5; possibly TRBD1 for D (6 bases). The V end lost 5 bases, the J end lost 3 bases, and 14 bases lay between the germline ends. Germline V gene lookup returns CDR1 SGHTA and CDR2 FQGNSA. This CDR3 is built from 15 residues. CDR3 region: CASSEGGGNNQPQHF. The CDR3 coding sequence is TGTGCCAGCAGCGAGGGGGGGGGGAACAATCAGCCCCAGCATTTT.

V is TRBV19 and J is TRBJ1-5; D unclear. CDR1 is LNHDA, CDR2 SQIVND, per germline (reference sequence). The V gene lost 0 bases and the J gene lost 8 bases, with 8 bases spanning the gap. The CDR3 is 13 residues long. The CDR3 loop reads CASSIDTREPQHF. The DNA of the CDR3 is TGTGCCAGTAGTATAGATACTCGGGAGCCCCAGCATTTT.

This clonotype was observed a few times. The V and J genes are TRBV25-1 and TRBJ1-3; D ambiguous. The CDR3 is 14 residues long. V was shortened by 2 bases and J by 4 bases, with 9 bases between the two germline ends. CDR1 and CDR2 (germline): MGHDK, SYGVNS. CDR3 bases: TGTGCCAGCAGTGAAGGAGGGCTAGGAAACACCATATATTTT. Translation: CASSEGGLGNTIYF.

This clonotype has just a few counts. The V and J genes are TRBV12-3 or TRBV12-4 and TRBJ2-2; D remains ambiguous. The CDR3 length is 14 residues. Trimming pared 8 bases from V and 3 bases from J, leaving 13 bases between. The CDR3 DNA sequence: TGTGCCAGCGGGCTTCTCAGACACACCGGGGAGCTGTTTTTT. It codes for CASGLLRHTGELFF.

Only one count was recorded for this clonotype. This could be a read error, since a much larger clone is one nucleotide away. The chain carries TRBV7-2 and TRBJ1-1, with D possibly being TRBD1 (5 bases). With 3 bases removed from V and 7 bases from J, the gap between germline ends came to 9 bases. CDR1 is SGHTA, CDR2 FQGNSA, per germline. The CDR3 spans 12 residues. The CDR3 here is CASSLGPLEAFF. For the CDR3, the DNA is TGTGCCAGCAGCTTGGGACCGCTTGAAGCTTTCTTT.

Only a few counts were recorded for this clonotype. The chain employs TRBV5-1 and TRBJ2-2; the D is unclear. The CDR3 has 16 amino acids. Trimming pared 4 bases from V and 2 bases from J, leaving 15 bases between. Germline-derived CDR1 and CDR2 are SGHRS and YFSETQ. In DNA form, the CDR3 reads TGCGCCAGCAGCGCTCTTTCAGGCCCCAACACCGGGGAGCTGTTTTTT. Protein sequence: CASSALSGPNTGELFF.

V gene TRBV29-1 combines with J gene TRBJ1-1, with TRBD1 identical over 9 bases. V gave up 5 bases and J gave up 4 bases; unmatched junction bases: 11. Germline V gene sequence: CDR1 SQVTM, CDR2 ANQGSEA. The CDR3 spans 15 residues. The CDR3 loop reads CSVHRTGVISTEAFF. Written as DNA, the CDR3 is TGCAGCGTTCATAGGACAGGGGTAATTAGCACTGAAGCTTTCTTT.

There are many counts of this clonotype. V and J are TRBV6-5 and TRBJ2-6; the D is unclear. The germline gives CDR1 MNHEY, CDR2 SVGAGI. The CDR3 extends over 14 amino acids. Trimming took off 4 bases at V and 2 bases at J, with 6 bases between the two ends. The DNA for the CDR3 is TGTGCCAGCAGTTTACGAACTGGGGCCAACGTCCTGACTTTC. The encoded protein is CASSLRTGANVLTF.

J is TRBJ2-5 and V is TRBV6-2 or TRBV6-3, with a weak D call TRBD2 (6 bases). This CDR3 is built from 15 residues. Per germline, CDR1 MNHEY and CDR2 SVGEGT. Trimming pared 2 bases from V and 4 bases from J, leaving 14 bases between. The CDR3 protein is CASSYPGGVVETQYF. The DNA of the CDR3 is TGTGCCAGCAGTTACCCCGGCGGGGTGGTAGAGACCCAGTACTTC.

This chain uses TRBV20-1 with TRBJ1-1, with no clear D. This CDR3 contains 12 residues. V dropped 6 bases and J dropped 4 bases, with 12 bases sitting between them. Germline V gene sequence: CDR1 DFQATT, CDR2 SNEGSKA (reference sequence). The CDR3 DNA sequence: TGCAGTGCGAGCCTAGGAGGCACTGAAGCTTTCTTT. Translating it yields CSASLGGTEAFF.

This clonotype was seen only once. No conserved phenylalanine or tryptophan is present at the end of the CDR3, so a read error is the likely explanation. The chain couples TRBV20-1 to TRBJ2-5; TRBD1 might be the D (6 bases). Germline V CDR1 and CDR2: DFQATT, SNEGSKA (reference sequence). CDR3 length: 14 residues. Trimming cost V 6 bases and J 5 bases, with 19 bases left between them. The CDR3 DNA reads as TGCAGTGCACCCCCCCAGGGGTTCGGCGAGACCCAGTACTTA. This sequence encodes CSAPPQGFGETQYL.